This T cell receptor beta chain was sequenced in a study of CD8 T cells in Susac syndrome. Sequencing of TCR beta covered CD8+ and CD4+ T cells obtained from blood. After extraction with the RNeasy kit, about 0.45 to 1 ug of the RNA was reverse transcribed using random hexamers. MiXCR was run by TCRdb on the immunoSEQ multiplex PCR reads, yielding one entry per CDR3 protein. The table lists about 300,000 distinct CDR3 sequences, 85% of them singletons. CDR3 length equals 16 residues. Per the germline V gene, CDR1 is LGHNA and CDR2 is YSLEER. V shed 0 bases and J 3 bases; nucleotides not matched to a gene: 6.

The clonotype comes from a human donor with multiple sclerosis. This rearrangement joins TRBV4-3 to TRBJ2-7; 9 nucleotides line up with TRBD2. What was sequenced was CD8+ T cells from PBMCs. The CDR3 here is CASSQDAGGVGYEQYF. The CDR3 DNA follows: TGCGCCAGCAGCCAAGATGCGGGAGGGGTTGGCTACGAGCAGTACTTC.